This TCR beta chain was captured in a study of T cells in localized non-small cell lung cancer. Broader study findings: Longer overall survival was associated with a higher density of T cells in the blood. Analysis by sequencing included only one tumor region, so heterogeneity remains possible. Paired adjacent lung recovered a median approximately 57 of the top 100 tumor clones. Compared with tumor, uninvolved adjacent lung displayed greater T cell clonality, ranking highest overall.

This CDR3 contains 12 residues. Trimming took off 4 bases at V and 2 bases at J, with 6 bases between the two ends. CDR1 and CDR2 (germline): MNHEY, SMNVEV (reference sequence). Worth noting for this clone: What it binds is not known.

The method was immunoSEQ multiplex PCR; TCRdb's version includes in-frame clones alone and lacks a portion of them. The data contain roughly 70,000 clones, 85% to 90% of them seen just once; the ten biggest clones take up about a fifth. The clonotype was recovered from a male donor at least 60 years old with stage III squamous cell lung carcinoma. The chain recombines TRBV27 with TRBJ2-7; D is unresolved. Sequenced here: peripheral blood, sampled before any cancer treatment. The CDR3 loop reads CASSSLTYEQYF. In DNA, the CDR3 is TGTGCCAGCAGTTCACTTACCTACGAGCAGTACTTC.